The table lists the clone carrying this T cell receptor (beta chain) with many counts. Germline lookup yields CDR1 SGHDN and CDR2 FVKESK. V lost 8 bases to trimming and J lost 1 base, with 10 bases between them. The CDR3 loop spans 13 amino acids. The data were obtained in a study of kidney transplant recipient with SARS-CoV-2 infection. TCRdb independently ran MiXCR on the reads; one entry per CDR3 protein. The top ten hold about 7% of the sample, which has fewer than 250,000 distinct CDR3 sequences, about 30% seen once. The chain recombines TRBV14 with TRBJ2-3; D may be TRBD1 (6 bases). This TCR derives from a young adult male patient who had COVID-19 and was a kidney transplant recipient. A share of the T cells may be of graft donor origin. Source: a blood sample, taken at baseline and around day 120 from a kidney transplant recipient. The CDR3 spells CASSQGGTDTQYF. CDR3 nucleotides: TGTGCCAGCTCACAGGGTGGCACAGATACGCAGTATTTT. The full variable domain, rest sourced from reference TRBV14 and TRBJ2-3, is EAGVTQFPSHSVIEKGQTVTLRCDPISGHDNLYWYRRVMGKEIKFLLHFVKESKQDESGMPNNRFLAERTGGTYSTLKVQPAELEDSGVYFCASSQGGTDTQYFGPGTRLTVL.